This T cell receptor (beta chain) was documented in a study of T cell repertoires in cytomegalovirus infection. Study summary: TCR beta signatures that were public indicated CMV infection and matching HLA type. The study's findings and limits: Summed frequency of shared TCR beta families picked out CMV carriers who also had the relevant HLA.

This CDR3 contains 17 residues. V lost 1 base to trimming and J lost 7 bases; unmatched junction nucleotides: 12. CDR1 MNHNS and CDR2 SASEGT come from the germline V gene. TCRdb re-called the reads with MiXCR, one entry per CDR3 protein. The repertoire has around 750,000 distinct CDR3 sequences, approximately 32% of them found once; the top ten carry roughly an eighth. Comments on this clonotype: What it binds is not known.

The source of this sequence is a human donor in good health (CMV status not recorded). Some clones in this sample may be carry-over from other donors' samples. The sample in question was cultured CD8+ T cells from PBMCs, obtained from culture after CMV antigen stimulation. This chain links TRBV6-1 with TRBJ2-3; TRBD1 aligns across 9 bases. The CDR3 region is CASSEEVGTGFYNTQYF. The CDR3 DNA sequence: TGTGCCAGCAGTGAAGAAGTAGGGACAGGGTTTTACAATACGCAGTATTTT.